This T cell receptor (beta chain) is from a study of T cells in Graves' hyperthyroidism and ophthalmopathy. J was trimmed by 6 bases and V by 5 bases; bases with no gene match: 9. CDR3 size: 14 residues. Germline V gene lookup returns CDR1 SGHTA and CDR2 FQGTGA. This clonotype was recorded a few times. What it binds is not known. Amplification of TCR beta CDR3 regions was performed using RNA transcripts as template. The TCR CDR3 was amplified in a first-round RT-PCR using the HTBI primer set. From the multiplex PCR reads, TCRdb called clonotypes with MiXCR, one entry per CDR3 protein. The repertoire holds 370,000 or so distinct CDR3 sequences, with approximately 25% as singletons. Study-wide results and limits: Ophthalmopathy was separated from stable hyperthyroidism by a 13 V-J model.

The material sequenced was blood. The source is a man aged 45-65 years with Graves' hyperthyroidism. The J gene is TRBJ2-5, the V gene TRBV7-3; 7 bases map to TRBD1. The CDR3: CASSEGTVQKTQYF. As DNA, the CDR3 is TGTGCCAGCAGCGAGGGGACAGTACAAAAGACCCAGTACTTC.